These T cell receptor beta chains were read from a single sample in a study of identical twins. MiXCR, applied by TCRdb to the 5' RACE reads, yields one record per CDR3 protein. The sample holds about 200,000 distinct CDR3 sequences, 6.5% to 8.5% seen once. These data were also filed under a second study, of yellow fever vaccine responses in identical twins.

Sequencing was performed on memory (CD45RO+) T cells sorted from blood. Every receptor here comes from a woman under 30 in good health. Both conserved end residues are trimmed from each CDR3.

v_gene	j_gene	CDR3aa
TRBV28	TRBJ2-3	ASSLRGGASDTQY
TRBV7-3	TRBJ2-3	ASSSPGLDTDTQY
TRBV6-4	TRBJ2-2	ASSDFGVAGNTGELF
TRBV20-1	TRBJ2-5	SAPKGLAGREVQETQY
TRBV4-2	TRBJ1-1	ASSQEIGGHTEAF
TRBV7-2	TRBJ2-2	ASSPGDARRELF
TRBV5-1	TRBJ1-1	ATSDSQNTEAF
TRBV19	TRBJ2-7	ASSTKKGPYEQY
TRBV9	TRBJ1-2	ASSVGGYGYT
TRBV24-1	TRBJ1-5	ATPPPQH
TRBV5-1	TRBJ2-1	ASSVQGGYSYNEQF
TRBV12-5	TRBJ2-1	ASGSLPGSGTTHEQF
TRBV9	TRBJ2-7	ASSVDRGEQY
TRBV5-1	TRBJ2-2	ASSLDTTTGELF
TRBV20-1	TRBJ2-5	SAKLLSGTIQETQY
TRBV15	TRBJ2-3	ATSRENMREGDTQY
TRBV11-2	TRBJ2-1	ASSLRRQRGISYNEQF
TRBV10-3	TRBJ2-7	AISAQGKGEQY
TRBV6-2/TRBV6-3	TRBJ2-7	ASSSGDYEQY
TRBV6-4	TRBJ2-2	ASSDSETGELF
TRBV2	TRBJ1-5	ASRGVGAQPQH
TRBV6-2/TRBV6-3	TRBJ1-5	ASSSGTGGTSSNQPQH
TRBV20-1	TRBJ1-1	SVWPGNTEAF
TRBV7-9	TRBJ2-1	ASSGSWDRGYEQF
TRBV18	TRBJ2-7	ASSPLPQGAYEQY
TRBV6-2/TRBV6-3	TRBJ1-1	ASRNQPGVRNTEAF
TRBV20-1	TRBJ1-5	SASSTDSNQPQH
TRBV29-1	TRBJ2-7	SVGQGQSYEQY
TRBV28	TRBJ2-4	ASSLAYLAKNIQY
TRBV7-6	TRBJ2-5	ASSLDPGAKTQY
TRBV7-8	TRBJ2-7	ASRLTPGQDSYEQY
TRBV14	TRBJ2-2	ASSQVEILRTGELF
TRBV7-2	TRBJ2-7	ASSGQTGGRYEQY
TRBV19	TRBJ1-4	ASSDNGQGAGRKLF
TRBV28	TRBJ2-1	ASGLYRFYYNEQF
TRBV29-1	TRBJ2-1	SVTGSWINNEQF
TRBV5-1	TRBJ2-2	ASSLVTATGELF
TRBV29-1	TRBJ2-1	SVERDRDNEQF
TRBV9	TRBJ2-3	ASSVEAQRYTDTQY
TRBV4-1	TRBJ2-3	ASSRTRGQGDTQY
TRBV4-2	TRBJ2-2	ASSRELGTGELF
TRBV18	TRBJ2-3	ASSPGLAASTDTQY
TRBV12-5	TRBJ2-5	ASAPPSTAQETQY
TRBV20-1	TRBJ2-7	SANVQRGPYEQY
TRBV12-3/TRBV12-4	TRBJ1-4	ASSFLWPNEKLF
TRBV4-3	TRBJ2-3	ASSQGAQGWTTDTQY
TRBV7-6	TRBJ2-3	ASSVGSGGFTDTQY
TRBV3-1	TRBJ1-1	ASSPKQGAEAF